Following are 29 T cell receptor beta chains from one sample sequenced in a study of OX40 agonist ivuxolimab in advanced cancers. Profiled with immunoSEQ multiplex PCR; TCRdb holds only in-frame clones, not every one. The top ten clones hold around 0.31% of a sample with some 70,000 clones, approximately 90% of them seen once. This material consisted of CD4+ or CD8+ T cells sorted from blood, taken in a trial of the OX40 agonist ivuxolimab. The receptor set was obtained from an adult with an advanced solid tumor such as melanoma, head and neck, liver or kidney cancer.

This clone occurred once. CDR3 region: CASSSSRGQNQPQHF. CDR3 bases: TGTGCCAGCAGTTCGTCTCGGGGGCAGAATCAGCCCCAGCATTTT. The genes are TRBV6-5 and TRBJ1-5; possible D gene TRBD1, 6 bases. This CDR3 spans 15 amino acids. The V gene lost 4 bases and the J gene lost 4 bases, with 14 bases spanning the gap. CDR1 is MNHEY, CDR2 SVGAGI, per germline.

This clone was seen only once. The chain carries TRBV7-8 and TRBJ2-1; TRBD2 matches at 8 bases. The junction had 14 bases not matched to a gene; V was cut back by 8 bases and J by 2 bases. The germline gives CDR1 SGHVS, CDR2 FQNEAQ. The CDR3 is made up of 17 amino acids. CDR3 sequence (DNA): TGTGCCAGCTCCGGTCGGAGCGGGAGTGGAACCTACAATGAGCAGTTCTTC. Translated, it gives CASSGRSGSGTYNEQFF.

This clone showed up just once. The chain links TRBV10-3 to TRBJ2-3; 11 nucleotides match TRBD2. The CDR3 contains 14 residues. V shed 7 bases and J 3 bases; nucleotides not matched to a gene: 3. Germline assignment: CDR1 ENHRY and CDR2 SYGVKD. CDR3 DNA sequence: TGTGCCATCACCTCTAGCGGGAGGACAGATACGCAGTATTTT. Amino acids: CAITSSGRTDTQYF.

The chain has TRBV10-3 and TRBJ1-5; D is unclear. V was trimmed by 0 bases and J by 2 bases, leaving 8 bases between them. CDR1 and CDR2 (germline): ENHRY, SYGVKD. The CDR3 spans 15 residues. This CDR3 is CAISESGSRNQPQHF. The DNA of the CDR3 is TGTGCCATCAGTGAGTCGGGCAGCCGCAATCAGCCCCAGCATTTT.

J is TRBJ1-2 and V is TRBV7-2; perhaps TRBD1 as D (5 bases). CDR1 is SGHTA, CDR2 FQGNSA, per germline. The V gene lost 1 base and the J gene lost 4 bases, with 13 bases spanning the gap. The length of the CDR3 is 15 residues. The DNA for the CDR3 is TGTGCCAGCAGCTTAGGCTTAGACAGCCCCTATGGCTACACCTTC. The encoded protein is CASSLGLDSPYGYTF.

CDR3 in DNA: TGTGCCAGCACCAGGAATTCGGCTAATGAAAAACTGTTTTTT. This encodes CASTRNSANEKLFF. The rearrangement uses TRBV6-1 and TRBJ1-4; D unresolved. Trimming removed 7 bases from V and 3 bases from J, with 12 bases in between. Germline-derived CDR1 and CDR2 are MNHNS and SASEGT. This CDR3 comprises 14 residues.

This chain uses TRBV9 with TRBJ2-6; D is ambiguous. V was clipped by 0 bases and J by 0 bases, with 7 bases between them. Germline V gene data show CDR1 as SGDLS and CDR2 as YYNGEE. The CDR3 has 16 residues. CDR3 loop: CASSVVTASGANVLTF. The CDR3 region has the DNA TGTGCCAGCAGCGTAGTAACAGCCTCTGGGGCCAACGTCCTGACTTTC.

This chain links TRBV20-1 with TRBJ2-7; D not certain. CDR3 length: 11 residues. Germline V gene sequence: CDR1 DFQATT, CDR2 SNEGSKA (reference sequence). Trimming shortened V by 2 bases and J by 4 bases, and 6 bases separated the two germline ends. CDR3 nucleotides: TGCAGTGCTAGACAAGAATACGAGCAGTACTTC. This translates into CSARQEYEQYF.

The rearrangement joins TRBV6-5 to TRBJ2-4; D remains ambiguous. The germline gives CDR1 MNHEY, CDR2 SVGAGI. The germline V and J ends were trimmed by 5 bases and 0 bases, with 5 bases remaining between them. The CDR3 spans 13 residues. The CDR3 DNA follows: TGTGCCAGCAGTGAGATAGCCAAAAACATTCAGTACTTC. Amino acid sequence: CASSEIAKNIQYF.

This sequence joins TRBV7-3 and TRBJ2-1; 10 bases map to TRBD2. With 5 bases clipped from V and 4 bases from J, the junction kept 5 bases outside the gene matches. The CDR3 is 15 amino acids. The germline gives CDR1 SGHTA, CDR2 FQGTGA. The CDR3 loop reads CASSLPGLAYNEQFF. CDR3 DNA: TGTGCCAGCAGCCTACCGGGACTAGCGTACAATGAGCAGTTCTTC.

V usage is TRBV29-1 and J usage is TRBJ1-2; 9 bases agree with TRBD1. This CDR3 contains 14 residues. Germline CDR1 and CDR2: SQVTM and ANQGSEA. After removal of 4 bases from V and 3 bases from J, the junction contained 6 bases not matched to a gene. The CDR3 DNA is TGCAGCGTTGTGGGGGACAGGGACTACTATGGCTACACCTTC. Protein product: CSVVGDRDYYGYTF.

This clone occurred once. The chain is built from TRBV2 and TRBJ2-1; 10 bases align to TRBD2. The CDR3 has 15 amino acids. CDR1 SNHLY and CDR2 FYNNEI come from the germline V gene. J lost 4 bases, V lost 4 bases, and 4 bases had no gene match. The CDR3 region is CASSAWTSGYNEQFF. CDR3 coding DNA: TGTGCCAGCAGTGCGTGGACTAGCGGTTACAATGAGCAGTTCTTC. Combining the CDR3 with reference TRBV2 and TRBJ2-1 gives the whole variable domain EPEVTQTPSHQVTQMGQEVILRCVPISNHLYFYWYRQILGQKVEFLVSFYNNEISEKSEIFDDQFSVERPDGSNFTLKIRSTKLEDSAMYFCASSAWTSGYNEQFFGPGTRLTVL.

The chain is built from TRBV7-8 and TRBJ1-1; D remains ambiguous. The germline V gene encodes CDR1 SGHVS and CDR2 FQNEAQ. V lost 4 bases and J 3 bases, leaving 6 bases between the germline ends. The CDR3 is 12 residues long. CDR3 region: CASSSYYTEAFF. Written as DNA, the CDR3 is TGTGCCAGCAGCTCCTATTACACTGAAGCTTTCTTT.

This clone was seen only once. The rearrangement uses TRBV29-1 and TRBJ1-5; D possibly corresponds to TRBD1 (6 bases). Germline assignment: CDR1 SQVTM and CDR2 ANQGSEA. The CDR3 extends over 13 amino acids. The V end was cut by 3 bases, the J end by 6 bases, with 12 bases between. The DNA for the CDR3 is TGCAGCGTTGAGGGCAGGGGTGGTCAGCCCCAGCATTTT. Protein: CSVEGRGGQPQHF.

This clone appeared a few times. The rearrangement links TRBV7-3 to TRBJ2-1; no clear D. CDR3 length: 17 amino acids. V was cut by 5 bases and J by 2 bases, with 19 bases left in between. Germline CDR1 and CDR2: SGHTA and FQGTGA. CDR3 DNA: TGTGCCAGCAGCCCCCGATCCGCTCGCGGAACCTACAATGAGCAGTTCTTC. Translated, it gives CASSPRSARGTYNEQFF.

V usage is TRBV14 and J usage is TRBJ1-2; D unclear. Trimming shortened V by 0 bases and J by 5 bases, and 7 bases separated the two germline ends. The CDR3 spans 13 residues. Germline V gene sequence: CDR1 SGHDN, CDR2 FVKESK. CDR3 bases: TGTGCCAGCAGCCAAGACTGGAGTTATGGCTACACCTTC. It translates to CASSQDWSYGYTF.

This chain joins TRBV6-5 and TRBJ1-1, with 7 nucleotides matching TRBD1. J gave up 5 bases and V 2 bases, and 5 bases lay outside the gene matches. The CDR3 covers 14 residues. Germline V gene lookup returns CDR1 MNHEY and CDR2 SVGAGI. The CDR3 loop is CASSYGAGGTEAFF. The CDR3 bases are TGTGCCAGCAGTTACGGGGCAGGGGGTACTGAAGCTTTCTTT.

V and J are TRBV21-1 and TRBJ2-1; TRBD1 reflects the table's D call only, with no check against the DNA. TRBV21-1 is tagged as a pseudogene. The CDR3 has 12 residues. CDR3 DNA: TGTGCCAGCAGCATCGGACAGGGTGAGCAGTTCTTC. This translates into CASSIGQGEQFF.

The chain combines TRBV6-6 with TRBJ1-4; D gene ambiguous. The germline V gene encodes CDR1 MNHNY and CDR2 SVGAGI (reference sequence). V lost 8 bases to trimming and J lost 13 bases, with 14 bases between them. This CDR3 is 11 amino acids long. The CDR3 region is CASGGVLRLFF. In nucleotides, the CDR3 is TGTGCCAGCGGCGGAGTCCTAAGACTGTTTTTT.

This chain connects TRBV30 to TRBJ2-1; 7 nucleotides agree with TRBD2. The CDR3 runs 13 residues. CDR1 and CDR2 from the germline V gene are GTSNPN and SVGIG (reference sequence). Trimming at V came to 3 bases and at J to 8 bases, leaving 7 bases not matched to a gene. The CDR3 loop reads CAWSPGGYDEQFF. For the CDR3, the DNA is TGTGCCTGGAGCCCCGGGGGGTACGATGAGCAGTTCTTC.

This rearrangement joins TRBV6-1 to TRBJ2-3; no definite D call. Per the germline V gene, CDR1 is MNHNS and CDR2 is SASEGT. The CDR3 has 14 amino acids. The V end was cut by 1 base, the J end by 0 bases, with 5 bases between. In DNA form, the CDR3 reads TGTGCCAGCAGTGAAGGGGGTAGCACAGATACGCAGTATTTT. It is translated as CASSEGGSTDTQYF.

V usage is TRBV19 and J usage is TRBJ2-7; D tentatively reads TRBD1 or TRBD2 (5 bases each). V gave up 3 bases and J gave up 5 bases, with 8 bases separating them. The CDR3 contains 12 residues. In germline, CDR1 is LNHDA, CDR2 SQIVND (reference sequence). The CDR3 region has the DNA TGTGCCAGTAGTATTCGGGGCCACGAGCAGTACTTC. Protein product: CASSIRGHEQYF.

The chain is built from TRBV7-2 and TRBJ1-2; 7 nucleotides agree with TRBD1. The CDR3 has 14 residues. Germline V CDR1 and CDR2: SGHTA, FQGNSA. After removal of 5 bases from V and 8 bases from J, the junction contained 11 bases not matched to a gene. CDR3 in DNA: TGTGCCAGCAGCCCTGGTGACAGGGTGGGAGGCTACACCTTC. Its protein is CASSPGDRVGGYTF. The full variable domain, rest sourced from reference TRBV7-2 and TRBJ1-2, is GAGVSQSPSNKVTEKGKDVELRCDPISGHTALYWYRQSLGQGLEFLIYFQGNSAPDKSGLPSDRFSAERTGGSVSTLTIQRTQQEDSAVYLCASSPGDRVGGYTFGSGTRLTVV.

This clone was found once. The chain combines TRBV5-4 with TRBJ2-7; the D gene is possibly TRBD1 (6 bases). The V end lost 6 bases, the J end lost 7 bases, and 14 bases lay between the germline ends. Germline-derived CDR1 and CDR2 are SGHNT and YYREEE (reference sequence). This CDR3 region has 12 residues. In DNA, the CDR3 is TGTGCCAGCACTACAGGGTTGGGAGAGCAGTACTTC. Protein: CASTTGLGEQYF.

This chain uses TRBV7-9 with TRBJ2-3, with TRBD2 as a possible D gene (5 bases). V lost 5 bases, J lost 0 bases, and 24 bases lay in between. The CDR3 is made up of 19 amino acids. Germline loops: CDR1 SEHNR, CDR2 FQNEAQ (reference sequence). CDR3 protein: CASSPYPTPGRSSTDTQYF. The CDR3 nucleotides are TGTGCCAGCAGCCCCTATCCAACGCCGGGAAGATCTAGCACAGATACGCAGTATTTT.

The chain links TRBV5-5 to TRBJ2-7; no clear D. V lost 0 bases and J lost 5, with 18 bases in between. Per germline, CDR1 SGHKS and CDR2 YYEKEE (reference sequence). This CDR3 contains 16 residues. CDR3: CASSLALFVLDDEQYF. In DNA form, the CDR3 reads TGTGCCAGCAGCTTGGCCTTATTCGTCCTAGACGACGAGCAGTACTTC.

This clone has a handful of counts. The J gene is TRBJ2-5, the V gene TRBV5-8, with D possibly being TRBD1 (6 bases). Germline V gives CDR1 SGHTS, CDR2 YDEGEE. This CDR3 is built from 14 residues. Trimming shortened V by 4 bases and J by 2 bases, and 12 bases separated the two germline ends. The CDR3 sequence: CASSLYREQETQYF. The CDR3 DNA reads as TGTGCCAGCAGCCTATACAGGGAGCAAGAGACCCAGTACTTC.

The rearrangement links TRBV6-5 to TRBJ1-4; no firm D call. Trimming stripped 2 bases from V and 8 bases from J, with 15 bases between. Germline CDR1 is MNHEY and CDR2 is SVGAGI. The CDR3 runs 15 residues. The CDR3 nucleotides are TGTGCCAGCAGTTACGGTGACGGGAGAAGGGAAAAACTGTTTTTT. It translates to CASSYGDGRREKLFF.

The rearrangement joins TRBV5-1 to TRBJ1-2; tentative D call: TRBD1 (6 bases). V was shortened by 0 bases and J by 4 bases, with 13 bases between the two germline ends. In germline, CDR1 is SGHRS, CDR2 YFSETQ. CDR3 length: 15 residues. This CDR3 is CASSLEGGRLYGYTF. The CDR3 DNA is TGCGCCAGCAGCTTGGAAGGGGGTCGGCTCTATGGCTACACCTTC.